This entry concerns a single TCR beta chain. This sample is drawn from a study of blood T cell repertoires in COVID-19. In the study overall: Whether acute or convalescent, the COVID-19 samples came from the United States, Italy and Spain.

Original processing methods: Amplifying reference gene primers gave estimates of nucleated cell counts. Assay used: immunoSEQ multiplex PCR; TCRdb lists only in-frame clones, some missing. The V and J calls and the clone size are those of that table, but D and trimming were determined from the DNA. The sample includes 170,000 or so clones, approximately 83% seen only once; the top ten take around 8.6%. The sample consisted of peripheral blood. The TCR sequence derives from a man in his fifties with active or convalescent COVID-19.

The CDR3 region is CASSYGTNQPQHF. The CDR3 DNA reads as TGCGCCAGCAGCTACGGGACTAATCAGCCCCAGCATTTT. The chain is built from TRBV5-1 and TRBJ1-5; maybe TRBD1 (5 bases). Trimming removed 3 bases at V and 4 bases at J, with 8 bases between. Germline V gene sequence: CDR1 SGHRS, CDR2 YFSETQ. This CDR3 has 13 amino acids.